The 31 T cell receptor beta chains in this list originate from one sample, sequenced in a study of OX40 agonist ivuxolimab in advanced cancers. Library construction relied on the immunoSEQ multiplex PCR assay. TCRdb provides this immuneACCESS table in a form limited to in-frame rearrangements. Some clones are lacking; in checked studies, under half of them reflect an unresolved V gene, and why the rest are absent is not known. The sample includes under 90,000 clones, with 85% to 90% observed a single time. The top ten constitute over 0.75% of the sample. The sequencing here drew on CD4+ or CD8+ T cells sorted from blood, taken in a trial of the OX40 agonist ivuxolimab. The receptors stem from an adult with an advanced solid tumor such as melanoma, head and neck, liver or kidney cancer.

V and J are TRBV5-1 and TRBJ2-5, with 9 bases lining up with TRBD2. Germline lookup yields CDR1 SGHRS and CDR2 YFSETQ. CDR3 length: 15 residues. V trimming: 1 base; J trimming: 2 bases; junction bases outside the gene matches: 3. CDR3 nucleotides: TGCGCCAGCAGCTTGTGGCGGGAGGGGCAAGAGACCCAGTACTTC. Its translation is CASSLWREGQETQYF. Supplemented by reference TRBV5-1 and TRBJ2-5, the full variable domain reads KAGVTQTPRYLIKTRGQQVTLSCSPISGHRSVSWYQQTPGQGLQFLFEYFSETQRNKGNFPGRFSGRQFSNSRSEMNVSTLELGDSALYLCASSLWREGQETQYFGPGTRLLVL.

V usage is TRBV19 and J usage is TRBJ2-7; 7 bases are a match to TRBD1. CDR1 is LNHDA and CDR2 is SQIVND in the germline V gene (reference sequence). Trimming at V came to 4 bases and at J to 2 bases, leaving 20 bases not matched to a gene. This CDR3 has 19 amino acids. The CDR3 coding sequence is TGTGCCAGTAGTAAACGGCCCATACAGGGGAAGGGCACCCCCTACGAGCAGTACTTC. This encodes CASSKRPIQGKGTPYEQYF.

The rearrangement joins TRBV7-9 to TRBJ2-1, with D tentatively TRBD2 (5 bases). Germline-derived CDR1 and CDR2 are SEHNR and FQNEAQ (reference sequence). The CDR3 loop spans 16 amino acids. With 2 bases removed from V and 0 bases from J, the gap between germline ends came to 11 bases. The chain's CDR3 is CASSLRSGSSYNEQFF. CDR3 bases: TGTGCCAGCAGCTTACGATCGGGGAGCTCCTACAATGAGCAGTTCTTC.

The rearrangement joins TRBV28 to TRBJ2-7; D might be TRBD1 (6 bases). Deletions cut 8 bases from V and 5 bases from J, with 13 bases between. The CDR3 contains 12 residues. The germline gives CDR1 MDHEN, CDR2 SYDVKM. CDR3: CASGAQGNEQYF. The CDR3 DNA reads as TGTGCCAGCGGGGCCCAGGGGAACGAGCAGTACTTC.

CDR3 nucleotide sequence: TGTGCCAGCAGCTCTAGCGGGAGGGCCGCTGGCGAGCAGTTCTTC. Translating it yields CASSSSGRAAGEQFF. The V gene is TRBV11-2, the J gene TRBJ2-1; 12 positions match TRBD2. This CDR3 has 15 residues. V shed 4 bases and J 10 bases; nucleotides not matched to a gene: 8. Germline values: CDR1 SGHAT, CDR2 FQNNGV. The full variable domain, in which reference TRBV11-2 and TRBJ2-1 provide the parts outside the CDR3, is EAGVAQSPRYKIIEKRQSVAFWCNPISGHATLYWYQQILGQGPKLLIQFQNNGVVDDSQLPKDRFSAERLKGVDSTLKIQPAKLEDSAVYLCASSSSGRAAGEQFFGPGTRLTVL.

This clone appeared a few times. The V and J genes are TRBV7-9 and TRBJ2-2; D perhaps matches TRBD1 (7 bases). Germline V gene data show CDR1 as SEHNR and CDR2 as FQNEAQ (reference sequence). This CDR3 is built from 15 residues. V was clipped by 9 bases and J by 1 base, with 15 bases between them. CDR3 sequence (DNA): TGTGCCAGGGGAAGGGGGCGGGAGAACACCGGGGAGCTGTTTTTT. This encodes CARGRGRENTGELFF.

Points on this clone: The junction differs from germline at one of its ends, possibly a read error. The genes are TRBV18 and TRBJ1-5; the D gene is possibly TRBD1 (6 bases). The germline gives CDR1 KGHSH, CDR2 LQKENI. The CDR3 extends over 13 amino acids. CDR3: CASPPGANQPQHF. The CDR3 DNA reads TGTGCCAGCCCACCAGGGGCCAATCAGCCCCAGCATTTT.

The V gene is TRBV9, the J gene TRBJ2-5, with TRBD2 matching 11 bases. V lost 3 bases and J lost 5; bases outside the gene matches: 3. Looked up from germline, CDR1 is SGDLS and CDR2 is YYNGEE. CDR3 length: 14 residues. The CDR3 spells CASSAGLAGETQYF. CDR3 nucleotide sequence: TGTGCCAGCAGCGCCGGACTAGCGGGCGAGACCCAGTACTTC. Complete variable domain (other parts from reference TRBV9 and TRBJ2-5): DSGVTQTPKHLITATGQRVTLRCSPRSGDLSVYWYQQSLDQGLQFLIQYYNGEERAKGNILERFSAQQFPDLHSELNLSSLELGDSALYFCASSAGLAGETQYFGPGTRLLVL.

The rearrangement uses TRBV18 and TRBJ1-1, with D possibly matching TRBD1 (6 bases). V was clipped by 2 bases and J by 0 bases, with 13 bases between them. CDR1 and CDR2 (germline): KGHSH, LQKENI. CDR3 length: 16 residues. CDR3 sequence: CASSPKRGQMNTEAFF. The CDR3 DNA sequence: TGTGCCAGCTCACCAAAGAGAGGACAGATGAACACTGAAGCTTTCTTT.

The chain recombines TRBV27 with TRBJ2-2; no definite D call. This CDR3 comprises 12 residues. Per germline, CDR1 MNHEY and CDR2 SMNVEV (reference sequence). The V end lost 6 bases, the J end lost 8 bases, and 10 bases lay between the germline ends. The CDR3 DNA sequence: TGTGCCAGCAGCCGTTTGAGGGGGGAGCTGTTTTTT. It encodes CASSRLRGELFF.

CDR3 loop: CASTSGSGVLGSQYF. For the CDR3, the DNA is TGTGCCAGCACCTCGGGGAGCGGGGTACTTGGGTCCCAGTACTTC. This chain connects TRBV7-2 to TRBJ2-5; 7 bases match TRBD2. The V segment lost 7 bases and the J segment 9 bases; nucleotides outside the gene matches: 17. Germline V lookup: CDR1 SGHTA, CDR2 FQGNSA. The CDR3 covers 15 residues.

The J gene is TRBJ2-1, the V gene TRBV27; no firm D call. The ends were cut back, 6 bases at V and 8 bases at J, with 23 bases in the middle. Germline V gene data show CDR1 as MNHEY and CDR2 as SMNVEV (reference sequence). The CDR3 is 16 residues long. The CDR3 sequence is CASRPQQYIVSYEQFF. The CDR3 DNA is TGTGCCAGCAGGCCCCAGCAGTACATCGTAAGCTATGAGCAGTTCTTC.

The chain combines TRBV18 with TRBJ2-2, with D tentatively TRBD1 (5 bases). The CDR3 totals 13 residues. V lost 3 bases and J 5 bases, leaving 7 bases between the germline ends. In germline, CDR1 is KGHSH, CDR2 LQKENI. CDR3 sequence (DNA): TGTGCCAGCTCACCGAGACAGACCGGGGAGCTGTTTTTT. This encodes CASSPRQTGELFF.

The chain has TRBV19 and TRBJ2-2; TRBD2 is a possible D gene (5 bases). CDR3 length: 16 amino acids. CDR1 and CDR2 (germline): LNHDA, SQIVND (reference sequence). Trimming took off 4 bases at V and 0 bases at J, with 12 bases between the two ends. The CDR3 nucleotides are TGTGCCAGTAGTACCCCGGGGAAGCCGAACACCGGGGAGCTGTTTTTT. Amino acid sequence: CASSTPGKPNTGELFF.

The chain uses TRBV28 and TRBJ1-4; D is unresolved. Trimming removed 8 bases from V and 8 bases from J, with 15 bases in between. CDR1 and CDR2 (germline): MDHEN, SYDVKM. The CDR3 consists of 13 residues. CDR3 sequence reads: CASLTAPHEKLFF. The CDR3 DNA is TGTGCCAGCCTTACGGCACCCCACGAAAAACTGTTTTTT.

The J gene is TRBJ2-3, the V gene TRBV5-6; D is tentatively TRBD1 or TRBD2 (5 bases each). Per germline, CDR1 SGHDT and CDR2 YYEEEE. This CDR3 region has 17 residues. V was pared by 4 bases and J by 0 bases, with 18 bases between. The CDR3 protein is CASSRRPGTASTDTQYF. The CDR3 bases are TGTGCCAGCAGCCGGAGACCCGGGACGGCTAGCACAGATACGCAGTATTTT.

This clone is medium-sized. The CDR3 is CASWDRDYGYTF. CDR3 nucleotides: TGTGCCAGTTGGGACAGGGACTATGGCTACACCTTC. V and J are TRBV18 and TRBJ1-2; 9 nucleotides line up with TRBD1. With V trimmed by 9 bases and J by 3 bases, 2 bases remained unmatched. The CDR3 covers 12 residues. The V gene's germline CDR1 is KGHSH and CDR2 LQKENI. Complete variable domain (other parts from reference TRBV18 and TRBJ1-2): NAGVMQNPRHLVRRRGQEARLRCSPMKGHSHVYWYRQLPEEGLKFMVYLQKENIIDESGMPKERFSAEFPKEGPSILRIQQVVRGDSAAYFCASWDRDYGYTFGSGTRLTVV.

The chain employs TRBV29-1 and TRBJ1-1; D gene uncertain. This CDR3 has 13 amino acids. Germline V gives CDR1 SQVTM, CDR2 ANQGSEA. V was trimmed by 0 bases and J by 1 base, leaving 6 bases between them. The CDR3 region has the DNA TGCAGCGTTGAAGAACGCTCGAACACTGAAGCTTTCTTT. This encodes CSVEERSNTEAFF.

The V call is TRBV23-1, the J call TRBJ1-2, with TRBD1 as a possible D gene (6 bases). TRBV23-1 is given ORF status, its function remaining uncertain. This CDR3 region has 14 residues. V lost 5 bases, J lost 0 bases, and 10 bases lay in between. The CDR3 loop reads CASSYRAPNYGYTF. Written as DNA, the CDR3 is TGCGCCAGCAGTTACAGGGCCCCTAACTATGGCTACACCTTC.

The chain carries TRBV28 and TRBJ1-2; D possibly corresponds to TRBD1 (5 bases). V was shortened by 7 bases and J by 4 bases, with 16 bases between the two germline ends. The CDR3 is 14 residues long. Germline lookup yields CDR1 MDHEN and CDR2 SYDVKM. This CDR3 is CASIISGKSYGYTF. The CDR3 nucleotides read TGTGCCAGCATTATTTCAGGGAAGTCCTATGGCTACACCTTC.

CDR3 bases: TGTGCCTGGAGCCCCGGTTGGTCTGGGGCCAACGTCCTGACTTTC. It codes for CAWSPGWSGANVLTF. The V and J genes are TRBV30 and TRBJ2-6; D gene unclear. Trimming pared 3 bases from V and 1 base from J, leaving 10 bases between. The CDR3 is 15 amino acids. Germline loops: CDR1 GTSNPN, CDR2 SVGIG (reference sequence).

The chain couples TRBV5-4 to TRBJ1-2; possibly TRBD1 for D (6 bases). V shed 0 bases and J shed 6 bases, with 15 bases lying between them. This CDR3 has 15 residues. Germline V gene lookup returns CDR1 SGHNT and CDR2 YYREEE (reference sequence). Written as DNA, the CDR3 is TGTGCCAGCAGCTTGGTGGGGGCGCGTGATAATGGCTACACCTTC. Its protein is CASSLVGARDNGYTF.

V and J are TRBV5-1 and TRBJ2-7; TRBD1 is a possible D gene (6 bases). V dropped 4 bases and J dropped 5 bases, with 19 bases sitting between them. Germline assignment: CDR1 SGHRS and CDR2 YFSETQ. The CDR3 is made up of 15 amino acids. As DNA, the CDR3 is TGCGCCAGCAGCCGAACGACATCCAGGGGAAACGAGCAGTACTTC. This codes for CASSRTTSRGNEQYF.

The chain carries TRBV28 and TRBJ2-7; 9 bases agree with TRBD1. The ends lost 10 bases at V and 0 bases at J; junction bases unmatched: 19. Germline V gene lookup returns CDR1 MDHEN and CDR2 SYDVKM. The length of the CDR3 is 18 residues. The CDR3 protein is CATNYWTGVGGSSYEQYF. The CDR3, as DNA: TGTGCCACTAACTATTGGACAGGGGTGGGTGGGAGCTCCTACGAGCAGTACTTC.

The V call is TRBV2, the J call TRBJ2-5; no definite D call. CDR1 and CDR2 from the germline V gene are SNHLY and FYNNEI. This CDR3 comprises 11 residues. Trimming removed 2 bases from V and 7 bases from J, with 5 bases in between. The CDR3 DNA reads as TGTGCCAGCAGTGAACTGCCGACCCAGTACTTC. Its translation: CASSELPTQYF.

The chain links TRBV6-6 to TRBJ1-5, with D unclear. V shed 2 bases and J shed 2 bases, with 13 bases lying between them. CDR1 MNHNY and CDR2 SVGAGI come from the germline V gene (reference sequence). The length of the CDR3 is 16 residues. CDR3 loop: CASSYLGQAGNQPQHF. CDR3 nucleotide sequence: TGTGCCAGCAGTTACCTAGGGCAGGCTGGCAATCAGCCCCAGCATTTT.

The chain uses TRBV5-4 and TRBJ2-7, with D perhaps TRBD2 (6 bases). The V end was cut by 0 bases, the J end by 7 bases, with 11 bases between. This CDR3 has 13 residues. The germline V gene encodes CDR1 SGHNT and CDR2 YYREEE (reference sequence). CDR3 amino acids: CASSLVGAGEQYF. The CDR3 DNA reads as TGTGCCAGCAGCTTGGTAGGGGCGGGGGAGCAGTACTTC.

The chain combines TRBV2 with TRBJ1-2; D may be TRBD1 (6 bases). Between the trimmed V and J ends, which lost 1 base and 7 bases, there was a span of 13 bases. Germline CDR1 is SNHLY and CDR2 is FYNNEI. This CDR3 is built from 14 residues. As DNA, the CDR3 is TGTGCCAGCAGTGAAGAAGGACAGACGGGTGGCTACACCTTC. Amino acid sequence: CASSEEGQTGGYTF.

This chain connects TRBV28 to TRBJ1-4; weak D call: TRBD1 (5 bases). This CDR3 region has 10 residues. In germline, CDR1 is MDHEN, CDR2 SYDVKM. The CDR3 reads CGSWGEKLFF. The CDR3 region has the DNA TGTGGCTCTTGGGGGGAAAAACTGTTTTTT.

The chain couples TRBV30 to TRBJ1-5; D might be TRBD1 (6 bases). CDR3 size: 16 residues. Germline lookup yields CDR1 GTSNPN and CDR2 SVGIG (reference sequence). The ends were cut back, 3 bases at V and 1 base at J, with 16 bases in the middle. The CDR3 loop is CAWSRGHPLSNQPQHF. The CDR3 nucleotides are TGTGCCTGGAGCAGGGGCCACCCTTTGAGCAATCAGCCCCAGCATTTT.

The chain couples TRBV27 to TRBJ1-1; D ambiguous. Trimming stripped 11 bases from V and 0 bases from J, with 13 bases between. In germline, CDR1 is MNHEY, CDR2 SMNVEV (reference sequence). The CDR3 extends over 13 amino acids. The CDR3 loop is CASSRFVNTEAFF. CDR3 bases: TGTGCCTCATCAAGATTTGTGAACACTGAAGCTTTCTTT.